The rows below give T cell receptor beta chains drawn from one sample of a study of blood T cell repertoires in COVID-19. Here immunoSEQ multiplex PCR was the method, and the copy in TCRdb shows in-frame clones only, minus some. This table has 200,000 to 250,000 clones, just over 85% appearing once. Specimen: peripheral blood. These receptor sequences come from a man aged 45-60 years with acute or convalescent COVID-19. Each CDR3 is given with its conserved first and last residue. D genes are given only for firm matches. Clone size, where shown, is once, few, many, or a class for clones that have expanded.

v_call	j_call	clone_size	d_call	cdr3_aa	cdr3_nt
TRBV21-1	TRBJ1-2	NA	NA	CASSNKDRTNYGYTF	TGTGCCAGCAGCAACAAAGACAGGACTAACTATGGCTACACCTTC
TRBV2	TRBJ2-3	NA	NA	CASRSGDTQYF	TGTGCCAGCAGGTCGGGGGATACGCAGTATTTT
TRBV6-1	TRBJ1-1	NA	NA	CASSDDLGGAHRTEAFF	TGTGCCAGCAGTGATGACCTCGGGGGGGCCCACCGCACTGAAGCTTTCTTT
TRBV7-9	TRBJ1-2	NA	TRBD1	CASSPPRDRYGYTF	TGTGCCAGCAGCCCTCCCCGGGACAGGTATGGCTACACCTTC
TRBV7-2	TRBJ1-1	NA	NA	CASSLAGNTEAFF	TGTGCCAGCAGCTTGGCGGGGAACACTGAAGCTTTCTTT
TRBV29-1	TRBJ2-3	NA	NA	CSVASGSTDTQYF	TGCAGCGTTGCGTCGGGGAGCACAGATACGCAGTATTTT
TRBV29-1	TRBJ1-2	NA	NA	CSVEEESYGYTF	TGCAGCGTTGAGGAGGAGAGCTATGGCTACACCTTC
TRBV18	TRBJ2-7	NA	NA	CASSPGTLQYEQYF	TGTGCCAGCTCACCCGGGACTCTTCAATACGAGCAGTACTTC
TRBV19	TRBJ1-5	NA	TRBD1	CASSTGGYGQPQHF	TGTGCCAGTTCCACAGGGGGCTACGGTCAGCCCCAGCATTTT
TRBV4-1	TRBJ1-5	NA	TRBD1	CASSHTGGNQPQHF	TGCGCCAGCAGTCATACAGGGGGAAATCAGCCCCAGCATTTT
TRBV19	TRBJ1-6	NA	NA	CASSLLGGPDNSPLHF	TGTGCCAGTAGTCTGCTGGGGGGGCCTGATAATTCACCCCTCCACTTT
TRBV4-1	TRBJ1-4	NA	TRBD1	CASSLSPGQGNEKLFF	TGCGCCAGCAGCCTTAGTCCGGGACAGGGCAATGAAAAACTGTTTTTT
TRBV7-9	TRBJ2-7	once	NA	CASSFRGASYEQYF	TGTGCCAGCAGCTTTCGGGGGGCATCCTACGAGCAGTACTTC
TRBV19	TRBJ1-1	NA	NA	CASSPGAPNTEAFF	TGTGCCAGTAGTCCAGGGGCACCGAACACTGAAGCTTTCTTT
TRBV30	TRBJ1-3	NA	NA	CAWGAGNTIYF	TGTGCCTGGGGGGCCGGAAACACCATATATTTT
TRBV5-1	TRBJ1-1	NA	TRBD1	CASRQTGGETEAFF	TGCGCCAGCAGACAGACAGGGGGCGAGACTGAAGCTTTCTTT
TRBV3-1/TRBV3-2	TRBJ1-1	NA	NA	CASRGGAEAFF	TGTGCCAGCAGAGGGGGGGCTGAAGCTTTCTTT
TRBV7-9	TRBJ1-1	NA	TRBD1	CASSESQTRDRGTEAFF	TGTGCCAGCAGCGAATCGCAGACACGGGACAGGGGGACTGAAGCTTTCTTT
TRBV13	TRBJ2-2	NA	NA	CASTGAGQGLENTGELFF	TGTGCCAGCACCGGAGCCGGGCAGGGTCTAGAGAACACCGGGGAGCTGTTTTTT
TRBV4-1	TRBJ1-2	NA	NA	CASSQEGAGGYTF	TGCGCCAGCAGCCAAGAGGGAGCGGGGGGCTACACCTTC
TRBV5-6	TRBJ1-3	NA	NA	CASSWRHLRNTIYF	TGTGCCAGCAGCTGGAGGCACCTGAGAAACACCATATATTTT
TRBV2	TRBJ1-2	NA	NA	CASIVNANYGYTF	TGTGCCAGCATAGTAAATGCTAACTATGGCTACACCTTC
TRBV6-5	TRBJ1-5	NA	TRBD1	CASRRDREEFQPQHF	TGTGCCAGCAGGAGGGACAGGGAAGAGTTTCAGCCCCAGCATTTT
TRBV5-1	TRBJ2-3	once	TRBD2	CASSFSAGGADTQYF	TGCGCCAGCAGCTTTTCAGCGGGGGGGGCAGATACGCAGTATTTT
TRBV7-8	TRBJ1-2	NA	TRBD1	CASSLAPWTGVMNGYTF	TGTGCCAGCAGCTTAGCGCCCTGGACAGGGGTTATGAATGGCTACACCTTC
TRBV5-1	TRBJ1-1	NA	NA	CASSLAGERTEAFF	TGCGCCAGCAGCTTGGCCGGGGAGAGGACTGAAGCTTTCTTT
TRBV7-2	TRBJ1-2	NA	NA	CASSSTIGAANGYTF	TGTGCCAGCAGCTCAACCATTGGGGCCGCCAACGGCTACACCTTC
TRBV6-5	TRBJ2-1	NA	NA	CASAAPEGNEQFF	TGTGCCAGCGCCGCCCCGGAGGGCAATGAGCAGTTCTTC
TRBV9	TRBJ1-2	once	TRBD1	CASSRRDSGYTF	TGTGCCAGCAGCAGACGGGACAGTGGCTACACCTTC
TRBV6-5	TRBJ2-7	NA	NA	CASSKQGTYEQYF	TGTGCCAGCAGCAAACAGGGAACCTACGAGCAGTACTTC
TRBV6-5	TRBJ2-5	NA	TRBD1	CASRVQGGQETQYF	TGTGCCAGCAGGGTACAGGGGGGCCAAGAGACCCAGTACTTC
TRBV18	TRBJ1-1	NA	NA	CASSPEQGNRAFF	TGTGCCAGCTCACCGGAACAGGGCAACCGAGCTTTCTTT
TRBV5-8	TRBJ1-5	NA	NA	CASSSVGGIIQPQHF	TGTGCCAGCAGCTCGGTGGGGGGTATTATCCAGCCCCAGCATTTT